The entry below gives a single TCR beta chain sequence along with its context. Its antigen remains unknown. The data originate from a study of beta chain features in type 1 diabetes. Overall study results and limits: The naive, central memory and Treg TCRB repertoires looked more alike in patients than they did in healthy donors. Type 1 diabetes patients showed a moderate but significant shortening of TCRB CDR3s in all four CD4+ subsets. The study found fewer insertions and more deletions at VDJ junctions in type 1 diabetes patients.

This CDR3 has 17 residues. V dropped 0 bases and J dropped 4; count of bases not matched to a gene: 2. Expressed TCRB transcripts were sequenced after all isolated RNA was converted to cDNA. The repertoire was sequenced with immunoSEQ multiplex PCR; TCRdb's copy has only in-frame clones and lacks some. The repertoire holds 400,000 to 500,000 clones, with roughly 14% as singletons. CD45RO/CCR7/CD25/CD127/CD95/CD27 separated CD4+ naive, central memory, regulatory and stem cell-like memory cells by sorting. The V and J genes are TRBV23-1 and TRBJ2-3; 15 nucleotides align to TRBD2. TRBV23-1 is sorted into the ORF group, with uncertain function. The sequenced sample was naive CD4+ T cells from blood. The clonotype was recovered from a man aged 25-45 years in good health. CDR3 nucleotide sequence: TGCGCCAGCAGTCAATCGTGGACTAGCGGGAGGGCAGATACGCAGTATTTT. Its translation: CASSQSWTSGRADTQYF.